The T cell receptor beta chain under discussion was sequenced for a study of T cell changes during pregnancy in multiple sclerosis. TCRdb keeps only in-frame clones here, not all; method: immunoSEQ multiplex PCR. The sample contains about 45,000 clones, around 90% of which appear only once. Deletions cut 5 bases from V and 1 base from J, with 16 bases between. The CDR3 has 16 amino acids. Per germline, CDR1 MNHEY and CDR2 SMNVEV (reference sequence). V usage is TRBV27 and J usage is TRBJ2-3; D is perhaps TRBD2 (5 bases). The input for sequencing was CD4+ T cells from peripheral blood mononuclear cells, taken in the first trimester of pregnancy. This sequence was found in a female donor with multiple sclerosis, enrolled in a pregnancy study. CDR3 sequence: CASSGGDQTGTDTQYF. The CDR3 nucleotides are TGTGCCAGCAGTGGAGGAGATCAAACCGGCACAGATACGCAGTATTTT.